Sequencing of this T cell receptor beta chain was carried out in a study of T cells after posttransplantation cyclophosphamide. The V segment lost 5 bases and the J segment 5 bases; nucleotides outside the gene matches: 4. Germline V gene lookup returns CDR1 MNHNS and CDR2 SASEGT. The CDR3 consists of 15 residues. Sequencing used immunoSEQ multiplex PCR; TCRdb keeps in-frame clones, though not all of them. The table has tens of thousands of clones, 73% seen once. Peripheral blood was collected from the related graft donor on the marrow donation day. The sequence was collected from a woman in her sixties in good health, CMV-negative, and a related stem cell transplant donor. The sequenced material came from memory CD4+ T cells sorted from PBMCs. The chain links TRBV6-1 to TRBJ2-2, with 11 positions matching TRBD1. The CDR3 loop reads CASSWTGGGTGELFF. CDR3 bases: TGTGCCAGCAGTTGGACAGGGGGCGGTACCGGGGAGCTGTTTTTT.